This TCR beta chain was captured by sequencing in a study of cytomegalovirus exposure and HLA in healthy donors (dated by TCRdb to the late 2010s). Looking at the study overall: According to an earlier analysis of 450 to 650 of the donors, roughly 180 million T cells yielded 117 million unique TCR beta sequences and approximately 280 Gb of sequence data. Of the 398 genotyped donors, approximately 83% fell in the genetic ancestry cluster associated with self-reported Caucasian donors. The study profiled the T cell repertoires of fewer than 850 subjects by immunosequencing and related them to cytomegalovirus serostatus. Every discovery cohort repertoire had been produced on one sequencing platform. A later analysis re-examined previously published TCR beta repertoires from several hundred donors and added high-resolution HLA genotyping to investigate patterns of TCR occurrence. Because of strong linkage in the cohort, five DR-DQ haplotypes were treated as single units for association and clustering. Alongside the repertoire data, information on donor age, sex, ethnicity and CMV serostatus was compiled. HLA typing included class I and class II loci at four-digit resolution. An early release that covered about 600 HLA-typed donors contained about 300 gigabases of sequencing data and around 85 million unique TCR sequences. A later genetic analysis took genome-wide SNP genotypes for 398 of the 666 donors and used that subset as a discovery cohort. The later analysis used no new phenotypic data to find candidate immune exposures, relying instead on TCR beta sequences and their occurrence across donors. In addition to the first cohort of 666 subjects, a separate validation cohort of approximately 130 different subjects was used. The study aimed to test whether cataloging public T cell receptors could reveal signatures of past pathogen exposure. The number of typed donors differed by locus: about 629-640 for A, B, C, DRB1 and DQB1; approximately 530 for DQA1; fewer than 610 for DPA1; and around 470 for DPB1. An earlier analysis of 500 to 750 of the donors applied high-throughput TCR beta sequencing to assess whether each TCR beta V gene segment acted as functional or pseudogenic. To predict cytomegalovirus infection status, the study brought together high-throughput TCR immunosequencing, statistical association of individual TCRs with disease status, and machine learning. Among about 370 genotyped donors of the cohort, an average of roughly 230,000 unique TCR beta nucleotide sequences was sequenced per donor, of which about 18% were non-productive.

As for this clone: This clone's antigen is unknown. No base-level quality is on record; no much larger clone is a single base apart.

In total, 500 to 700 healthy bone marrow donors made up the cohort. All cohort members were sampled while nominally healthy, although unrecorded immune exposures were likely present. The donor tested CMV seronegative, placing the donor among the roughly 350 seronegative members of the cohort. A peripheral blood sample was collected from each donor, and TCR beta sequencing was performed on peripheral blood mononuclear cells. Genomic DNA extraction from the blood cell samples was performed with the Qiagen DNeasy Blood Extraction Kit. The library came from the immunoSEQ multiplex PCR assay. For the multiplex PCR, a mixture combining 60 forward primers for TCR Vbeta segments and 13 reverse primers for TCR Jbeta segments was used. A multiplex PCR assay on genomic DNA amplified the CDR3 region of rearranged TCR beta genes. On the Illumina HiSeq System, the amplified TCR beta libraries were sequenced as 87-base-pair reads. From the authors' description of their analysis: Across the 500 to 750 repertoires, a later analysis counted approximately 83 million unique TCR beta chains, roughly 11 million of which were shared by at least two donors. To remove PCR and sequencing errors, raw reads were error-corrected and collapsed into unique sequences using a nearest-neighbor algorithm that merged closely related sequences. To assign V, D and J gene segments, CDR3 sequences were aligned to IMGT reference sequences. For a sequence to be retained, a match of at least six nucleotides was required to both a V gene segment and a J gene segment. Rearrangements were called productive when the CDR3 lacked stop codons and stayed in frame with V and J; all others were non-productive. Following IMGT convention, CDR3 was defined as the stretch from the second conserved V-encoded cysteine to the conserved J-encoded phenylalanine. The earlier analysis of around 640 of the donors excluded sequences that lacked an unambiguous match to a single V gene segment. An earlier analysis of under 750 of the donors called V segments functional above 56.7% productive rearrangements and segregating when the between-donor standard deviation exceeded 5%. A statistical classification framework was developed to diagnose cytomegalovirus status using the catalog of TCR beta chain sequences. In a later analysis, V and J genes were assigned by comparing TCR nucleotide sequences against IMGT/GENE-DB human TR gene sequences. Using the TCRdist pipeline, a later analysis assigned CDR3 sequences along with most-parsimonious VDJ recombination scenarios. In a later analysis, every TCR beta chain was defined by the combination of its CDR3 amino acid sequence and its V-gene family, and reads without a unique V-gene family were dropped. In a later analysis, 450 to 600 highly shared, low-generation-probability nucleotide sequences were removed to address suspected cross-contamination and a sequencing artifact. A later analysis calculated a clonal expansion index for each public chain from normalized within-repertoire ranks of inferred template counts. In a later analysis, generation probabilities were computed with a VDJ recombination model fitted to out-of-frame rearrangements, and the resulting probabilities were checked against IGoR. Hypergeometric tests were used in a later analysis to score TCR-TCR, TCR-HLA and TCR-CMV co-occurrence, with a repertoire-size bias correction applied to the TCR pairs. A later analysis estimated false discovery rates by permuting HLA or CMV assignments 20 times. In a later analysis, co-occurring TCRs were grouped using DBSCAN, and TCRdist sequence similarity was added for clustering within HLA-allele-positive subsets. Repertoires with fewer than 30,000 or more than 120,000 public chains were left out of co-occurrence clustering, as were four to six repertoires with anomalous nucleotide sharing. The clones in this table, taken by TCRdb from immuneACCESS, are in-frame only. Not every clone is retained; where verified, under half of the shortfall comes from an unresolved V gene, and the cause of the rest is unknown. D and trimming were read from the DNA, whereas the V and J calls and clone size are those reported in that table. In this sample the table shows about 200,000 clones, 70% to 80% of which occur a single time. The ten largest clones capture roughly 2% of the sample.

Study-wide findings and limitations: Specific HLA alleles were associated with more than 15,000 TCR beta sequences at a false discovery rate of 0.05 in a later analysis. In vitro tests confirmed that a few of the cytomegalovirus-associated TCR beta chains recognize cytomegalovirus antigens. In an earlier analysis of 500 to 650 of the donors, most TCR beta V segments appeared in productive rearrangements about 87% or about 30% of the time, broadly matching IMGT annotations. A further reported finding was that TCR beta sequences accurately predicted the HLA-A and HLA-B alleles for most subjects in the first cohort. The classifier was reported to diagnose cytomegalovirus status with high specificity and sensitivity in both the original and validation cohorts. When HLA alleles, especially DR and DQ, strongly co-occurred, TCR associations were difficult to assign to individual alleles. The study gave a list of 150 to 200 TCR beta chains associated with cytomegalovirus. A cluster of highly shared sequence variants was judged likely to be a technical artifact of the sequencing pipeline. HLA typing was unavailable for some donors at each locus, so association tests used only the typed subset. Some IMGT-functional V segments, including TRBV6-2 and TRBV6-3, could not be distinguished by the 87-base-pair reads and were therefore excluded. An association between a missense DCLRE1C variant and V-gene and J-gene trimming of TCR beta chains was found in a later genetic analysis and replicated in an independent cohort. Correlated functional status among segregating V segments might be attributable to linkage disequilibrium, but an unknown experimental factor could not be ruled out. According to a later analysis, TCR association rates differed among HLA loci, with DRB1 alleles showing the most associated TCRs and HLA-C alleles showing the fewest. The presence/absence analyses assumed that sequencing depth was roughly uniform across donors, and that assumption may not be true. Immune exposure information for the cohort was limited to CMV serostatus. Most TCR sequences were seen in very few donors, while some public TCRs were found in many individuals. Because counts were too low, seventeen rarely observed V segments, including chromosome 9 orphons, were excluded from the earlier analysis of 587 of the donors. A later analysis reported that several top co-occurrence clusters appeared linked to parvovirus B19, influenza, CMV and Epstein-Barr virus. A later genetic analysis reported fewer N-insertions in productive TCRs among donors in an Asian-associated ancestry cluster than the roughly 720-donor mean. Compared with equally common non-associated chains, HLA-associated TCR beta chains in a later analysis were more clonally expanded and had lower generation probabilities. Only TCR beta chains were sequenced in this cohort, and the absence of alpha or paired-chain data limited detectable features. In a later analysis, most CMV-associated TCR beta chains were found to appear HLA-restricted, with HLA associations seemingly driven largely by CMV exposure. According to the authors, the approach could potentially be generalized to other disease states and immunological phenotypes.

CDR1 and CDR2 (SGDLS, YYNGEE) derive from the germline V gene. From the cysteine through the phenylalanine, the CDR3 covers 14 amino acids. Only the CDR3 DNA is retained, 42 bases long and in frame from the first base. V lost 0 bases and J lost 9 bases; the stretch between them is 13 bases long. The sequenced material came from PBMCs. This TCR came from a man aged 30 to 45 in good health and CMV-seronegative. The chain is assembled from TRBV9 and TRBJ1-5; no confident D gene assignment can be made. The CDR3 loop reads CASSVDAVVLPQHF. The DNA is as follows: TGTGCCAGCAGCGTAGATGCGGTGGTTTTGCCCCAGCATTTT.